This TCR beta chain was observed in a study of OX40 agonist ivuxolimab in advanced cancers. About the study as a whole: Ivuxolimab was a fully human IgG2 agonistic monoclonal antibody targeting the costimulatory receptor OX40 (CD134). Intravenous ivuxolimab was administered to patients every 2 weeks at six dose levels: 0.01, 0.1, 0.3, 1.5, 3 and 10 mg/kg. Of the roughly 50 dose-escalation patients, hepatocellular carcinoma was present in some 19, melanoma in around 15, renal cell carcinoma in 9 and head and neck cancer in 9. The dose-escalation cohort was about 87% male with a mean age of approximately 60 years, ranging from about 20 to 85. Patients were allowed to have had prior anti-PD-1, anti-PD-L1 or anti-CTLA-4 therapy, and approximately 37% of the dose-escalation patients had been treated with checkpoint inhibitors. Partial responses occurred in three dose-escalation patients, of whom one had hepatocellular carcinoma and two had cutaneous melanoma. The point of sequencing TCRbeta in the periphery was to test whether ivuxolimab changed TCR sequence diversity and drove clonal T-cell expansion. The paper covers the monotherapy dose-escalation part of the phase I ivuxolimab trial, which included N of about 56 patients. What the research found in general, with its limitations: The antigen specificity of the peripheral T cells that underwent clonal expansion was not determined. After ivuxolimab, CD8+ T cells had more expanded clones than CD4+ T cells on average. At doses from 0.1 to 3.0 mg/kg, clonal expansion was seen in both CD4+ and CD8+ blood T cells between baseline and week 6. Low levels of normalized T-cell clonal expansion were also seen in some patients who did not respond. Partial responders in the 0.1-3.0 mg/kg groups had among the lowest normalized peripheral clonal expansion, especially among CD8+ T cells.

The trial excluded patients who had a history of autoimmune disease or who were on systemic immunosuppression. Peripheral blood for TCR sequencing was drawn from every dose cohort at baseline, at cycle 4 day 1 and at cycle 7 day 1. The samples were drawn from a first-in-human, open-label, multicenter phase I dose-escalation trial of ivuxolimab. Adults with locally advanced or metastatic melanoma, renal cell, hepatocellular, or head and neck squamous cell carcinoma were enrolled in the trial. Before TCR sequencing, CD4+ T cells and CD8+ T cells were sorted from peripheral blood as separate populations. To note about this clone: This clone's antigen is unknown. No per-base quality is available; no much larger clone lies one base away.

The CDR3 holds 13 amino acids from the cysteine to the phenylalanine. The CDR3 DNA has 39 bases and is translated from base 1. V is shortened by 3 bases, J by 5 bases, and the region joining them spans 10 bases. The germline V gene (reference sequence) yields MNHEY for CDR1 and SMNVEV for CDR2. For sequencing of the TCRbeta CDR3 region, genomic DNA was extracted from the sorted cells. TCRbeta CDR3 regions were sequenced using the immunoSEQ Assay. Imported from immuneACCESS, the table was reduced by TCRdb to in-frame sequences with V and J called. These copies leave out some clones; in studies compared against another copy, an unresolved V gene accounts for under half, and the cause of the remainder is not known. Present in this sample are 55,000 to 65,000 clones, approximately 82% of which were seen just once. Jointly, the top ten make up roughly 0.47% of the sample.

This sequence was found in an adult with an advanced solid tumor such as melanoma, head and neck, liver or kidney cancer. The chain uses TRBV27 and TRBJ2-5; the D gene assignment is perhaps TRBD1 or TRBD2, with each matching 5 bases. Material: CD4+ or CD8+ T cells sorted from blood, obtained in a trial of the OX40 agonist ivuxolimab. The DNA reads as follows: TGTGCCAGCAGTTTGGGCAGGGAGGAGACCCAGTACTTC. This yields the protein CASSLGREETQYF.